A single sample is the source of the 5 T cell receptor beta chains below, sequenced in a study of PD-L1 blockade in urothelial cancer. The repertoire was sequenced with immunoSEQ multiplex PCR; TCRdb's copy has only in-frame clones and lacks some. The table includes around 69,000 clones, less than 95% detected once. Noted time point: peripheral blood 6 weeks after treatment start. The sequencing here drew on PBMCs, taken around atezolizumab (anti-PD-L1) treatment. The receptors were gathered from an elderly woman with urothelial cancer.

The rearrangement uses TRBV15 and TRBJ1-4; tentatively, D is TRBD1 (6 bases). CDR3 length: 17 amino acids. Trimming took off 1 base at V and 4 bases at J, with 16 bases between the two ends. The germline V gene encodes CDR1 LNHNV and CDR2 YYDKDF (reference sequence). DNA of the CDR3: TGTGCCACCAGCAGAGTGGGGGCCATACGCGGTAATGAAAAACTGTTTTTT. Its translation: CATSRVGAIRGNEKLFF.

The J gene is TRBJ2-1, the V gene TRBV5-1; 7 bases map to TRBD1. Germline CDR1 is SGHRS and CDR2 is YFSETQ. J lost 8 bases, V lost 0 bases, and 14 bases had no gene match. CDR3 size: 17 residues. CDR3 bases: TGCGCCAGCAGCTTGGGGGCGAGGGGGCGCGGTTCCGATGAGCAGTTCTTC. Translated, it gives CASSLGARGRGSDEQFF.

V is TRBV19 and J is TRBJ2-1, with D hard to call. Germline CDR1 LNHDA, CDR2 SQIVND (reference sequence). The V gene lost 5 bases and the J gene lost 3 bases, with 26 bases spanning the gap. This CDR3 has 19 residues. This CDR3 is CASSRRLVRPGSGYNEQFF. CDR3 DNA sequence: TGTGCCAGTAGTCGCCGGTTGGTCCGACCCGGGTCGGGCTACAATGAGCAGTTCTTC.

This clone was recorded once. The chain carries TRBV7-3 and TRBJ2-2, with 8 positions matching TRBD1. This CDR3 region has 14 residues. The V and J ends lost 8 bases and 6 bases, in that order; junction bases with no gene match: 8. The germline gives CDR1 SGHTA, CDR2 FQGTGA. The CDR3 protein is CASSPRGHAGELFF. CDR3 DNA sequence: TGTGCCAGCTCCCCCAGGGGGCATGCCGGGGAGCTGTTTTTT.

This chain connects TRBV11-2 to TRBJ2-5; tentatively, D is TRBD1 (5 bases). Germline loops: CDR1 SGHAT, CDR2 FQNNGV. This CDR3 is built from 13 residues. V gave up 3 bases and J gave up 2 bases, with 7 bases separating them. The CDR3, as DNA: TGTGCCAGCAGCTTCGGACAACAAGAGACCCAGTACTTC. Protein sequence: CASSFGQQETQYF.